The rows below give T cell receptor beta chains drawn from one sample of a study of control samples from healthy donors and cancer patients. Assay: immunoSEQ multiplex PCR; the TCRdb copy retains only in-frame clones and omits some. The sample holds about 54,000 clones, approximately 95% seen once. Sequencing input: blood. The receptors originated from a woman aged 25 to 39 in good health. The CDR3 runs from the conserved cysteine through the conserved F or W. The D gene is left open where the match is weak. Some rows mark clone size as missing; the rest say once, few, many or name a class of expanded clone.

TRBV5-8	-	TRBJ1-1	-	CASSLAENTEAFF	TGTGCCAGCAGCTTAGCTGAGAACACTGAAGCTTTCTTT
TRBV5-1	-	TRBJ2-7	-	CASSLVGDGSYEQYF	TGCGCCAGCAGCTTGGTTGGGGATGGGTCCTACGAGCAGTACTTC
TRBV27	-	TRBJ1-2	TRBD1	CASSYREGAVGYTF	TGTGCCAGCAGTTACAGGGAGGGGGCGGTTGGCTACACCTTC
TRBV7-9	-	TRBJ1-5	-	CASSSGSVGSNQPQHF	TGTGCCAGCAGCTCCGGGTCTGTGGGGAGCAATCAGCCCCAGCATTTT
TRBV5-1	-	TRBJ2-3	TRBD2	CASSSLAGSGTDTQYF	TGCGCCAGCAGCTCCTTAGCGGGGTCTGGGACAGATACGCAGTATTTT
TRBV2	-	TRBJ1-4	-	CASNREGEKLFF	TGTGCCAGCAACAGGGAGGGAGAAAAACTGTTTTTT
TRBV29-1	-	TRBJ2-1	-	CSVVGVRQGDFAGSSYNEQFF	TGCAGCGTTGTGGGGGTACGGCAGGGAGATTTTGCGGGAAGCTCCTACAATGAGCAGTTCTTC
TRBV5-6	-	TRBJ2-3	TRBD2	CASSLVGLDESTDTQYF	TGTGCCAGCAGCTTGGTCGGACTAGATGAGAGCACAGATACGCAGTATTTT
TRBV4-1	-	TRBJ2-1	-	CASSPDLNSYNEQFF	TGCGCCAGCAGCCCCGACCTGAACTCCTACAATGAGCAGTTCTTC
TRBV7-2	-	TRBJ2-7	TRBD2	CASSHGTSGPYEQYF	TGTGCCAGCAGCCATGGGACTAGCGGCCCCTACGAGCAGTACTTC
TRBV6-6	-	TRBJ1-3	-	CASSGEPGNTIYF	TGTGCCAGCAGTGGGGAACCTGGAAACACCATATATTTT
TRBV18	-	TRBJ2-7	-	CASSPVPRRGSYEQYF	TGTGCCAGCTCACCAGTCCCCCGGAGGGGGTCCTACGAGCAGTACTTC
TRBV7-9	-	TRBJ2-3	TRBD1	CASSTGQGADTQYF	TGTGCCAGCAGCACAGGACAGGGGGCAGATACGCAGTATTTT
TRBV19	few	TRBJ1-4	-	CASSFSAGDEKLFF	TGTGCCAGTAGTTTTTCGGCAGGTGATGAAAAACTGTTTTTT
TRBV28	-	TRBJ2-7	-	CASSLLADDHTYEQYF	TGTGCCAGCAGTCTACTAGCAGACGACCACACCTACGAGCAGTACTTC
TRBV18	few	TRBJ1-2	-	CASSPNRDYGYTF	TGTGCCAGCTCACCGAACAGAGACTATGGCTACACCTTC